This T cell receptor (beta chain) appears in the sequencing data of a study of T cells in Graves' hyperthyroidism and ophthalmopathy. Findings and caveats of the study: Classification by a 13 V-J model distinguished ophthalmopathy from stable hyperthyroidism.

Authors of the study amplified TCR beta CDR3 regions from RNA transcripts. TCR CDR3 underwent first-round RT-PCR with the HTBI primer set. TCRdb passed the multiplex PCR reads through MiXCR, listing each CDR3 protein once. Of roughly 380,000 distinct CDR3 sequences in the sample, about 13% were seen once. Unmatched junction bases numbered 5, after V lost 3 bases and J lost 0 bases. The CDR3 contains 16 residues. Germline CDR1 and CDR2: ENHRY and SYGVKD. Points on this clonotype: Its antigen is not identified.

In making diagnoses, clinical symptoms, serum thyroxine and TRAb, thyroid ultrasound and orbital computed tomography were all used. Input material: blood. The rearrangement links TRBV10-3 to TRBJ2-3; TRBD2 matches at 8 bases. The sequence was obtained from a woman aged 18-30 years with Graves' hyperthyroidism. The CDR3 DNA reads as TGTGCCATCAGTGACCCGGGGGGGGGAAGCACAGATACGCAGTATTTT. The encoded protein is CAISDPGGGSTDTQYF.